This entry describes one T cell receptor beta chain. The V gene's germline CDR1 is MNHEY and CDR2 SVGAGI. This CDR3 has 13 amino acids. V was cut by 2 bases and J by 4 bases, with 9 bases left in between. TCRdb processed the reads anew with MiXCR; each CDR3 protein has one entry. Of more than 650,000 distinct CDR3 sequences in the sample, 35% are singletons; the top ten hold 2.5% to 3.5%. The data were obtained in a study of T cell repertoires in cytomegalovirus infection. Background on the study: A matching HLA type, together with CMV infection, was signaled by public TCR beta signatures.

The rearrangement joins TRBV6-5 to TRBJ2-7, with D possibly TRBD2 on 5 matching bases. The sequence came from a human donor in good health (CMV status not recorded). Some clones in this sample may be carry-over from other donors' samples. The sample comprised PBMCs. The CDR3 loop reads CASSYRLAYEQYF. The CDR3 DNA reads TGTGCCAGCAGTTACAGGCTAGCTTACGAGCAGTACTTC.